The 22 T cell receptor beta chains presented below share a single source sample, sequenced in a study of cytomegalovirus exposure and HLA in healthy donors. PCR primers comprised 60 Vbeta and 13 Jbeta primers. Clones were read by immunoSEQ multiplex PCR, and TCRdb kept only the in-frame ones, dropping some. This table holds some 110,000 clones, roughly 73% found once. Sequences were obtained from PBMCs. The receptors here all came from a woman in her twenties or thirties in good health and CMV-seronegative.

This clone has a single count. DNA of the CDR3: TGTGCCAGTAGTGTGACAGGTCCTAACTATGGCTACACCTTC. Its translation: CASSVTGPNYGYTF. This rearrangement joins TRBV19 to TRBJ1-2; D might be TRBD1 (6 bases). The CDR3 covers 14 residues. The V end was cut by 5 bases, the J end by 0 bases, with 10 bases between. Germline-derived CDR1 and CDR2 are LNHDA and SQIVND (reference sequence).

The J gene is TRBJ2-3, the V gene TRBV10-3, with 8 nucleotides matching TRBD2. Looked up from germline, CDR1 is ENHRY and CDR2 is SYGVKD. The length of the CDR3 is 21 residues. After removal of 4 bases from V and 2 bases from J, the junction contained 23 bases not matched to a gene. In DNA, the CDR3 is TGTGCCATCAGTGTGTTTCCTGGATGGACTAGCCAGGGCCCCCACACAGATACGCAGTATTTT. This codes for CAISVFPGWTSQGPHTDTQYF.

Here the CDR3 reads CASSVGQDSGNTIYF. As DNA, the CDR3 is TGTGCCAGCAGCGTAGGACAGGACTCTGGAAACACCATATATTTT. The chain links TRBV9 to TRBJ1-3, with D possibly TRBD1 on 6 matching bases. Germline CDR1 and CDR2: SGDLS and YYNGEE. V was cut by 0 bases and J by 0 bases, with 7 bases left in between. This CDR3 has 15 amino acids. Drawing the rest from reference TRBV9 and TRBJ1-3, the complete variable domain is DSGVTQTPKHLITATGQRVTLRCSPRSGDLSVYWYQQSLDQGLQFLIQYYNGEERAKGNILERFSAQQFPDLHSELNLSSLELGDSALYFCASSVGQDSGNTIYFGEGSWLTVV.

This clone showed up just a few times. The chain links TRBV5-1 to TRBJ2-7; 10 bases agree with TRBD2. Germline V gene sequence: CDR1 SGHRS, CDR2 YFSETQ. V trimming: 0 bases; J trimming: 2 bases; junction bases outside the gene matches: 2. The CDR3 has 15 residues. The CDR3 coding sequence is TGCGCCAGCAGCTTGGGGCTAGCGGGAGCCTACGAGCAGTACTTC. Its protein product is CASSLGLAGAYEQYF. The full variable domain, completed using reference TRBV5-1 and TRBJ2-7, is KAGVTQTPRYLIKTRGQQVTLSCSPISGHRSVSWYQQTPGQGLQFLFEYFSETQRNKGNFPGRFSGRQFSNSRSEMNVSTLELGDSALYLCASSLGLAGAYEQYFGPGTRLTVT.

This clone was found a few times. CDR3 protein: CASTHSVNQPQHF. CDR3 coding DNA: TGTGCCAGCACCCATTCGGTTAATCAGCCCCAGCATTTT. The chain links TRBV6-6 to TRBJ1-5; D call uncertain. CDR1 and CDR2 from the germline V gene are MNHNY and SVGAGI (reference sequence). The length of the CDR3 is 13 residues. V was pared by 7 bases and J by 4 bases, with 11 bases between.

The sample holds a few counts of this clone. The rearrangement uses TRBV6-5 and TRBJ1-5; the D is unclear. The CDR3 sequence is 14 residues long. The V end was cut by 5 bases, the J end by 5 bases, with 13 bases between. Germline values: CDR1 MNHEY, CDR2 SVGAGI. CDR3 residues: CASSPWQSDQPQHF. The CDR3 DNA reads TGTGCCAGCAGTCCCTGGCAGAGCGATCAGCCCCAGCATTTT.

This rearrangement joins TRBV7-9 to TRBJ2-1; 7 bases are a match to TRBD2. This CDR3 has 15 amino acids. Germline trimming cut 3 bases from V and 7 bases from J; bases unmatched to any gene: 9. The germline V gene has CDR1 SEHNR and CDR2 FQNEAQ (reference sequence). The CDR3 DNA reads TGTGCCAGCAGCTTTGGACTAGTAGAGGGTAATGAGCAGTTCTTC. This translates into CASSFGLVEGNEQFF. Full variable domain (rest looked up from reference TRBV7-9 and TRBJ2-1): DTGVSQNPRHKITKRGQNVTFRCDPISEHNRLYWYRQTLGQGPEFLTYFQNEAQLEKSRLLSDRFSAERPKGSFSTLEIQRTEQGDSAMYLCASSFGLVEGNEQFFGPGTRLTVL.

This rearrangement joins TRBV5-1 to TRBJ1-2; possibly TRBD1 for D (6 bases). The CDR3 totals 15 residues. Between the trimmed V and J ends, which lost 4 bases and 6 bases, there was a span of 19 bases. Germline V CDR1 and CDR2: SGHRS, YFSETQ. Here the CDR3 reads CASSPETGLHHGYTF. CDR3 bases: TGCGCCAGCAGCCCCGAGACAGGTCTCCACCATGGCTACACCTTC.

The J gene is TRBJ2-3, the V gene TRBV5-1, with TRBD2 matching 8 bases. Germline V lookup: CDR1 SGHRS, CDR2 YFSETQ. V lost 1 base, J lost 3 bases, and 13 bases stayed unmatched. The CDR3 contains 18 residues. The CDR3 reads CASSLYGRASLGTDTQYF. The CDR3 DNA reads as TGCGCCAGCAGCTTGTACGGGAGGGCCTCTTTGGGGACAGATACGCAGTATTTT.

The rearrangement joins TRBV30 to TRBJ2-1, with TRBD2 identical over 7 bases. Germline V gene sequence: CDR1 GTSNPN, CDR2 SVGIG (reference sequence). V gave up 5 bases and J gave up 6 bases; unmatched junction bases: 4. CDR3 length: 12 amino acids. CDR3 DNA sequence: TGTGCCTGGGAGGGAGGGGTCAATGAGCAGTTCTTC. Protein product: CAWEGGVNEQFF.

This clone was counted a single time. The chain combines TRBV18 with TRBJ2-7, with D maybe TRBD2 (6 bases). Germline V gives CDR1 KGHSH, CDR2 LQKENI. Trimming shortened V by 1 base and J by 5 bases, and 15 bases separated the two germline ends. CDR3 length: 15 residues. Here the CDR3 DNA reads TGTGCCAGCTCACCACGCTCAGGACTAAGCCACGAGCAGTACTTC. It specifies CASSPRSGLSHEQYF. Supplemented by reference TRBV18 and TRBJ2-7, the full variable domain reads NAGVMQNPRHLVRRRGQEARLRCSPMKGHSHVYWYRQLPEEGLKFMVYLQKENIIDESGMPKERFSAEFPKEGPSILRIQQVVRGDSAAYFCASSPRSGLSHEQYFGPGTRLTVT.

The J gene is TRBJ1-1, the V gene TRBV2; 9 nucleotides line up with TRBD1. Per the germline V gene, CDR1 is SNHLY and CDR2 is FYNNEI. CDR3 length equals 14 residues. Trimming cost V 3 bases and J 8 bases; bases outside gene matches: 7. CDR3: CASSDFTGGREAFF. CDR3 sequence (DNA): TGTGCCAGCAGTGACTTTACAGGGGGCCGGGAAGCTTTCTTT. Full variable domain (outside the CDR3, taken from reference TRBV2 and TRBJ1-1): EPEVTQTPSHQVTQMGQEVILRCVPISNHLYFYWYRQILGQKVEFLVSFYNNEISEKSEIFDDQFSVERPDGSNFTLKIRSTKLEDSAMYFCASSDFTGGREAFFGQGTRLTVV.

This clone has only a few counts. The CDR3 sequence is CAWSVRSRGDGYTF. The CDR3, as DNA: TGTGCCTGGAGTGTACGCAGTAGGGGCGACGGCTACACCTTC. The genes are TRBV30 and TRBJ1-2; D might be TRBD1 (5 bases). CDR3 size: 14 residues. The germline V gene has CDR1 GTSNPN and CDR2 SVGIG (reference sequence). The V gene lost 0 bases and the J gene lost 8 bases, with 16 bases spanning the gap.

This clone came up a few times. V usage is TRBV19 and J usage is TRBJ1-2; D not certain. Germline V CDR1 and CDR2: LNHDA, SQIVND (reference sequence). CDR3 length equals 11 residues. V lost 6 bases, J lost 9 bases, and 11 bases lay in between. The CDR3 is CASRGVGSYTF. The CDR3 coding sequence is TGTGCCAGTAGGGGCGTGGGTAGCTACACCTTC.

The genes are TRBV5-1 and TRBJ1-1, with D maybe TRBD1 (6 bases). The V end was cut by 9 bases, the J end by 1 base, with 16 bases between. This CDR3 comprises 14 residues. Germline assignment: CDR1 SGHRS and CDR2 YFSETQ. DNA of the CDR3: TGCGCCACTGGCCGTGGGGGGGCGAACACTGAAGCTTTCTTT. Its protein is CATGRGGANTEAFF. Supplemented by reference TRBV5-1 and TRBJ1-1, the full variable domain reads KAGVTQTPRYLIKTRGQQVTLSCSPISGHRSVSWYQQTPGQGLQFLFEYFSETQRNKGNFPGRFSGRQFSNSRSEMNVSTLELGDSALYLCATGRGGANTEAFFGQGTRLTVV.

This clone has just one count. The gene calls are TRBV7-9 and TRBJ2-7; the match to TRBD2 covers 9 bases. CDR1 is SEHNR, CDR2 FQNEAQ, per germline (reference sequence). J gave up 5 bases and V 1 base, and 3 bases lay outside the gene matches. This CDR3 spans 14 amino acids. Here the CDR3 reads CASSLGAGGHEQYF. The CDR3 DNA reads TGTGCCAGCAGCTTAGGTGCGGGAGGGCACGAGCAGTACTTC.

The rearrangement joins TRBV5-1 to TRBJ2-7; TRBD1 aligns across 8 bases. V lost 3 bases, J lost 3 bases, and 5 bases stayed unmatched. CDR3 size: 14 residues. In germline, CDR1 is SGHRS, CDR2 YFSETQ. The CDR3 region has the DNA TGCGCCAGCAGCTCAGGGGGCGCTGGCTACGAGCAGTACTTC. Amino acid sequence: CASSSGGAGYEQYF. The entire variable domain, with the rest obtained from reference TRBV5-1 and TRBJ2-7, is as follows: KAGVTQTPRYLIKTRGQQVTLSCSPISGHRSVSWYQQTPGQGLQFLFEYFSETQRNKGNFPGRFSGRQFSNSRSEMNVSTLELGDSALYLCASSSGGAGYEQYFGPGTRLTVT.

The count of this clone is one. The chain employs TRBV2 and TRBJ1-5; D is perhaps TRBD1 (6 bases). This CDR3 spans 16 amino acids. V was trimmed by 4 bases and J by 0 bases, leaving 13 bases between them. Germline CDR1 and CDR2: SNHLY and FYNNEI. The CDR3 region has the DNA TGTGCCAGCAGTGGTACCGGGACATCTAGCAATCAGCCCCAGCATTTT. Protein sequence: CASSGTGTSSNQPQHF.

The J gene is TRBJ2-7, the V gene TRBV6-1, with TRBD2 as a possible D gene (7 bases). The CDR3 totals 14 residues. Germline CDR1 reads MNHNS; CDR2 reads SASEGT. V lost 1 base, J lost 5 bases, and 12 bases lay in between. CDR3 region: CASSEVRGRNEQYF. The CDR3 region has the DNA TGTGCCAGCAGTGAAGTGCGGGGGCGTAACGAGCAGTACTTC.

Only a few counts were recorded for this clone. The V call is TRBV19, the J call TRBJ2-7; TRBD1 agrees at 8 bases. Unmatched junction bases numbered 1, after V lost 2 bases and J lost 1 base. The germline V gene has CDR1 LNHDA and CDR2 SQIVND (reference sequence). This CDR3 has 14 residues. The CDR3 DNA follows: TGTGCCAGTAGTATACAGGGGGCATCCTACGAGCAGTACTTC. Residues: CASSIQGASYEQYF.

The gene calls are TRBV30 and TRBJ2-5; TRBD2 might be the D (6 bases). Trimming shortened V by 1 base and J by 3 bases, and 12 bases separated the two germline ends. CDR3 length: 14 residues. The germline gives CDR1 GTSNPN, CDR2 SVGIG (reference sequence). The CDR3 coding sequence is TGTGCCTGGAGTGGGAGGGGACGAGAAGAGACCCAGTACTTC. Protein product: CAWSGRGREETQYF.

The V gene is TRBV6-5, the J gene TRBJ2-2; 8 bases align to TRBD2. Germline lookup yields CDR1 MNHEY and CDR2 SVGAGI. The CDR3 has 13 residues. V was clipped by 9 bases and J by 5 bases; unmatched bases: 5. CDR3 region: CASRGGGTGELFF. The CDR3 nucleotides are TGTGCCAGTCGGGGGGGAGGGACCGGGGAGCTGTTTTTT.